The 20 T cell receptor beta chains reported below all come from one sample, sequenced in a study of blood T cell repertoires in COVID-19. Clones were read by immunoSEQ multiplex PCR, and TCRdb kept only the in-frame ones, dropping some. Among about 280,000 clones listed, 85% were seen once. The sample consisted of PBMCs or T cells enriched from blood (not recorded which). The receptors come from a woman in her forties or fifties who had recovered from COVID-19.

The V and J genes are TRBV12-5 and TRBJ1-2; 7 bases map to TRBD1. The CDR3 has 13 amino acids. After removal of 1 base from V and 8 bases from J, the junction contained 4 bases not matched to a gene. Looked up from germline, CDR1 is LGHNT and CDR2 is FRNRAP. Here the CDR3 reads CASGLEQGRGYTF. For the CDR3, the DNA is TGTGCTAGTGGTTTGGAACAGGGGCGAGGCTACACCTTC.

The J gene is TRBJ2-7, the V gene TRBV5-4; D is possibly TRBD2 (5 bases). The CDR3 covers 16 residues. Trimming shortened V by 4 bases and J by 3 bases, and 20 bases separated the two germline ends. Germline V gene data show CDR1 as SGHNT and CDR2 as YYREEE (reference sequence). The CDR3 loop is CASSQKGGGLIYEQYF. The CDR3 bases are TGTGCCAGCAGCCAAAAAGGTGGAGGACTTATCTACGAGCAGTACTTC. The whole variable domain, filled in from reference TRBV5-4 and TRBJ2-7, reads ETGVTQSPTHLIKTRGQQVTLRCSSQSGHNTVSWYQQALGQGPQFIFQYYREEENGRGNFPPRFSGLQFPNYSSELNVNALELDDSALYLCASSQKGGGLIYEQYFGPGTRLTVT.

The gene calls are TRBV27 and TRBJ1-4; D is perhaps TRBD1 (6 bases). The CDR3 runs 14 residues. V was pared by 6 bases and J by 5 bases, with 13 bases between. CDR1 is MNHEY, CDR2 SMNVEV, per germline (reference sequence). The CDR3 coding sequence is TGTGCCAGCAGACAGGGTTTACGGAATGAAAAACTGTTTTTT. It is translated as CASRQGLRNEKLFF.

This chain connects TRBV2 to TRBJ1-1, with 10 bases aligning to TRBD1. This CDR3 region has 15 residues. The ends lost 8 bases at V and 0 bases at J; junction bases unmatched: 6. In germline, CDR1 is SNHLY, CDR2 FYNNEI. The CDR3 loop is CASPPGQGLNTEAFF. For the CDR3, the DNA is TGTGCCAGCCCTCCGGGACAGGGGTTGAACACTGAAGCTTTCTTT.

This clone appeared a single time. The CDR3 loop reads CASSLERGEQFF. CDR3 DNA: TGTGCCAGCAGTTTGGAAAGGGGTGAGCAGTTCTTC. The genes are TRBV6-5 and TRBJ2-1; possible D gene TRBD1, 5 bases. Germline lookup yields CDR1 MNHEY and CDR2 SVGAGI. The CDR3 has 12 amino acids. V lost 4 bases, J lost 9 bases, and 10 bases lay in between.

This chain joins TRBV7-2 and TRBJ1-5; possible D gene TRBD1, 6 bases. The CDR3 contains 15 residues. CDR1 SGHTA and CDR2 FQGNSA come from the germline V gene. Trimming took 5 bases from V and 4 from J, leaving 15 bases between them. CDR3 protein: CASSVTPQGNQPQHF. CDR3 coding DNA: TGTGCCAGCAGCGTGACGCCGCAGGGGAATCAGCCCCAGCATTTT.

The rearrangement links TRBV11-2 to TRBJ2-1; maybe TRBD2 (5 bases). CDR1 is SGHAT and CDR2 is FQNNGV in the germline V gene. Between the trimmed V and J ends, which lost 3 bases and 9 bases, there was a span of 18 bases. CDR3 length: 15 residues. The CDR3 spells CASSFLRRQAGEQFF. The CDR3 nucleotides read TGTGCCAGCAGCTTTCTCCGGAGGCAGGCGGGTGAGCAGTTCTTC.

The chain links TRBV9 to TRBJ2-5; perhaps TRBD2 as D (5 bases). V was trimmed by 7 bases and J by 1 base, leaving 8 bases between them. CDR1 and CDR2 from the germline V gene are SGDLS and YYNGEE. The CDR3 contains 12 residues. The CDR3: CASRGTQETQYF. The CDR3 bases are TGTGCCAGCCGGGGAACCCAAGAGACCCAGTACTTC.

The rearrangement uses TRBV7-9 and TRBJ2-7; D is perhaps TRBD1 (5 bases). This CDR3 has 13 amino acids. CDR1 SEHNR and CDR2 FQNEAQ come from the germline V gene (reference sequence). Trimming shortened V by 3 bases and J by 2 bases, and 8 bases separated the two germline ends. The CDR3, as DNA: TGTGCCAGCAGCTTTGACAGTGCCTACGAGCAGTACTTC. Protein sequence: CASSFDSAYEQYF.

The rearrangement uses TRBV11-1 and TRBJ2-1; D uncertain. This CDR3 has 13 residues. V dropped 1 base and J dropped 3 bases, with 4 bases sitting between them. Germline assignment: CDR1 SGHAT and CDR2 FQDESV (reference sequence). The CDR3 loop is CASSLDGYNEQFF. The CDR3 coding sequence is TGTGCCAGCAGCTTAGACGGCTACAATGAGCAGTTCTTC.

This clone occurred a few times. The CDR3 loop is CASSQLSTGGPSGNTIYF. The DNA of the CDR3 is TGTGCCAGCAGCCAGTTATCGACAGGGGGGCCCTCTGGAAACACCATATATTTT. The rearrangement joins TRBV11-2 to TRBJ1-3, with 9 bases aligning to TRBD1. This CDR3 has 18 amino acids. J gave up 0 bases and V 5 bases, and 11 bases lay outside the gene matches. CDR1 and CDR2 from the germline V gene are SGHAT and FQNNGV.

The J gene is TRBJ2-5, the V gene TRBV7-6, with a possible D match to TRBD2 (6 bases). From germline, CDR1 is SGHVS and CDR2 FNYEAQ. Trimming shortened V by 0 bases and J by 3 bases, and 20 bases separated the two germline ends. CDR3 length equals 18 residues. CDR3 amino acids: CASSLAGGHFYGEETQYF. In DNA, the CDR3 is TGTGCCAGCAGCTTAGCGGGAGGTCACTTCTATGGCGAAGAGACCCAGTACTTC.

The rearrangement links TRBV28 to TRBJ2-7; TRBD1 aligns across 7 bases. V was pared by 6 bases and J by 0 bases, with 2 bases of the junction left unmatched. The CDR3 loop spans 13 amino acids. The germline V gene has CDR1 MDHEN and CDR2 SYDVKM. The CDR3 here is CASSAGGSYEQYF. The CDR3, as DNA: TGTGCCAGCAGCGCAGGGGGCTCCTACGAGCAGTACTTC.

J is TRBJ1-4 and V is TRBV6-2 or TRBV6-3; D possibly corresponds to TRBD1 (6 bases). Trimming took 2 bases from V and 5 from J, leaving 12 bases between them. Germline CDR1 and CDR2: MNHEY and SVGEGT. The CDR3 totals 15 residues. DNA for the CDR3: TGTGCCAGCAGTTACGGACAGCAGATGAATGAAAAACTGTTTTTT. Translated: CASSYGQQMNEKLFF.

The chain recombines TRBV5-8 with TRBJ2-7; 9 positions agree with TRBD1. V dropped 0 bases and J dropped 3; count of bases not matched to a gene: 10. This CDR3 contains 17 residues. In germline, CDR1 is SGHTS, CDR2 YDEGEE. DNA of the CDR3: TGTGCCAGCAGCTTGGGAATAACAGGGGGCGGGTTCTACGAGCAGTACTTC. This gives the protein CASSLGITGGGFYEQYF.

CDR3 sequence: CASSENDRGTEAFF. The CDR3 DNA reads as TGTGCCAGCAGTGAGAATGACAGGGGCACTGAAGCTTTCTTT. The V and J genes are TRBV6-1 and TRBJ1-1; 8 bases are a match to TRBD1. Germline CDR1 is MNHNS and CDR2 is SASEGT. This CDR3 region has 14 residues. Losses at the gene ends were 3 bases for V and 4 bases for J; bases not matched to a gene: 4.

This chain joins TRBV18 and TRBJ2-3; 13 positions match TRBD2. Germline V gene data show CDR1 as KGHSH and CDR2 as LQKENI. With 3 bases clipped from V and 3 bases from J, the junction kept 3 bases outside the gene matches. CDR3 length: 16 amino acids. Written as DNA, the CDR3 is TGTGCCAGCTCACCTTGGACTAGCGGGAGTACAGATACGCAGTATTTT. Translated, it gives CASSPWTSGSTDTQYF.

The CDR3 loop is CASSLVGDSTYEQYF. For the CDR3, the DNA is TGTGCCAGCAGCTTAGTCGGGGACTCAACCTACGAGCAGTACTTC. The rearrangement links TRBV7-8 to TRBJ2-7, with D possibly matching TRBD2 (6 bases). Germline loops: CDR1 SGHVS, CDR2 FQNEAQ. V was trimmed by 1 base and J by 2 bases, leaving 12 bases between them. CDR3 length: 15 amino acids.

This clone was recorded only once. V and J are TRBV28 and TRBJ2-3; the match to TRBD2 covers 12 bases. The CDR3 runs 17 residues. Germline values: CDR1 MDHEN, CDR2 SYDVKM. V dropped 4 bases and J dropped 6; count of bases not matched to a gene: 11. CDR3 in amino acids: CASSSLAGGPWRDTQYF. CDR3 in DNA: TGTGCCAGCAGTTCTCTAGCGGGGGGGCCCTGGAGGGATACGCAGTATTTT.

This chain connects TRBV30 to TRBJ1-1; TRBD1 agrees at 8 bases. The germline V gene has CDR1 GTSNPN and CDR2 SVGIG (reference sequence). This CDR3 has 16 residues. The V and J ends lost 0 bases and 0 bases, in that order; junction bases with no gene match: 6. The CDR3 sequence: CAWSVRTGSLNTEAFF. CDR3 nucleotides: TGTGCCTGGAGTGTGAGGACAGGGAGCCTGAACACTGAAGCTTTCTTT.